Listed below are T cell receptor beta chains from one sample, sequenced in a study of blood T cell repertoires in COVID-19. Only in-frame clones appear in the TCRdb table, and some are missing; sequencing was by immunoSEQ multiplex PCR. The table lists roughly 250,000 clones, approximately 83% of them singletons. Sequenced input: PBMCs or T cells enriched from blood (not recorded which). The receptor set was obtained from a woman aged 40 to 50 with acute COVID-19. The CDR3 runs from the conserved cysteine through the conserved F or W. Fields, in order: J gene, clone size, D gene, V gene, CDR3 DNA, CDR3 protein. A D gene is named only where the DNA matches it firmly. Clone size is given for some rows only: seen once, a few or many times, or a class if the clone is expanded.

>TRBJ2-2|.|TRBD2|TRBV7-2
TGTGCCAGCAGCCAAACTAGCGGGACCACCGGGGAGCTGTTTTTT
CASSQTSGTTGELFF
>TRBJ2-7|.|TRBD2|TRBV19
TGTGCCAGTAGTCGGGGACTAGCGGGAGTCGAACACTCCTACGAGCAGTACTTC
CASSRGLAGVEHSYEQYF
>TRBJ2-1|.|.|TRBV4-1
TGCGCCAGCAGCCAAGATCGCTCCTACAATGAGCAGTTCTTC
CASSQDRSYNEQFF
>TRBJ2-3|.|TRBD1|TRBV6-1
TGTGCCAGCAGTGAAAGACAGGGGTCGGCAGATACGCAGTATTTT
CASSERQGSADTQYF
>TRBJ2-1|.|.|TRBV12-3/TRBV12-4
TGTGCCAGCAGGACCACAGGAAACAATGAGCAGTTCTTC
CASRTTGNNEQFF
>TRBJ1-1|.|.|TRBV29-1
TGCAGCGTAGGCGAACGGGGGGCTTTCTTT
CSVGERGAFF
>TRBJ2-3|.|TRBD2|TRBV5-1
TGCGCCAGCAGCTTGGCGTTAGCGGGAGGAGATACGCAGTATTTT
CASSLALAGGDTQYF
>TRBJ1-5|.|.|TRBV19
TGTGCCAGTAACCCAGGGGCAGGCAATCAGCCCCAGCATTTT
CASNPGAGNQPQHF
>TRBJ1-1|.|.|TRBV7-3
TGTGCCAGCAGCTTAGAGCAGGACACTGAAGCTTTCTTT
CASSLEQDTEAFF
>TRBJ2-7|.|.|TRBV21-1
TGTGCCAGCAGCAAATATTTCGCGGGATCACCCTCTGGGCTTTCCTACGAGCAGTACTTC
CASSKYFAGSPSGLSYEQYF
>TRBJ2-1|.|TRBD2|TRBV27
TGTGCCAGCAGTGTCCCTGGCGGGAGGGCTTACAATGAGCAGTTCTTC
CASSVPGGRAYNEQFF
>TRBJ1-1|.|.|TRBV7-3
TGTGCCAGCAGCCTGACAGTGAACACTGAAGCTTTCTTT
CASSLTVNTEAFF
>TRBJ1-1|.|.|TRBV25-1
TGTGCCAGCAGTGAACAAGGGGCTGAAGCTTTCTTT
CASSEQGAEAFF
>TRBJ2-7|.|.|TRBV5-1
TGCGCCAGCAGCTTGGAGAGCGGTACCTACGAGCAGTACTTC
CASSLESGTYEQYF
>TRBJ1-1|.|.|TRBV5-4
TGTGCCAGCAGCCCCAAAACCGGACAGTTTGAAGCTTTCTTT
CASSPKTGQFEAFF
>TRBJ2-7|.|TRBD2|TRBV10-1
TGCGCCAGCACTATAACGCGGGGGAGTAAGTACGAGCAGTACTTC
CASTITRGSKYEQYF
>TRBJ2-7|.|TRBD2|TRBV3-1/TRBV3-2
TGTGCCAGCAGCCCGGGACTAGCGGGGCGCGAGCAGTACTTC
CASSPGLAGREQYF
>TRBJ2-3|.|.|TRBV24-1
TGTGCCACCAGTGATAATTCGGGCAGCAGACAGCCAGATACGCAGTATTTT
CATSDNSGSRQPDTQYF
>TRBJ2-1|.|TRBD2|TRBV29-1
TGCAGCGCTCGGGGACTAGCGGATTACAATGAGCAGTTCTTC
CSARGLADYNEQFF
>TRBJ1-1|.|.|TRBV15
TGTGCCACCAGTAGGAGGGGAGAGGACACTGAAGCTTTCTTT
CATSRRGEDTEAFF
>TRBJ1-2|few|.|TRBV5-1
TGCGCCAGCAGCTTGGACCTGGCGAAAGACAGCGGCTACACCTTC
CASSLDLAKDSGYTF
>TRBJ2-1|.|TRBD2|TRBV19
TGTGCCAGTAGTCCTTCAAGCGGGAGAGCCTACAATGAGCAGTTCTTC
CASSPSSGRAYNEQFF
>TRBJ2-1|.|TRBD2|TRBV7-2
TGTGCCAGCAGCTCGAGGGGGACTAGCGGTTACAATGAGCAGTTCTTC
CASSSRGTSGYNEQFF
>TRBJ2-5|.|.|TRBV27
TGTGCCAGCAGAGACTTCCAAGAGACCCAGTACTTC
CASRDFQETQYF
>TRBJ2-7|.|.|TRBV4-1
TGCGCCAGCAGCCAGAGCCTGGGGAGCTCCTACGAGCAGTACTTC
CASSQSLGSSYEQYF
>TRBJ2-7|.|.|TRBV7-9
TGTGCCAGCAGCTTAGATCCTAACTCCTACGAGCAGTACTTC
CASSLDPNSYEQYF
>TRBJ2-1|.|.|TRBV11-3
TGTGCCAGCAGCGCATCCAGGGGCCACAATGAGCAGTTCTTC
CASSASRGHNEQFF
>TRBJ1-2|few|.|TRBV25-1
TGTGCCAGCAGGCGGGGGAAAGCTAACTATGGCTACACCTTC
CASRRGKANYGYTF
>TRBJ1-1|.|TRBD1|TRBV11-2
TGTGCCAGCAGCTTGGGACAGGCGAACACTGAAGCTTTCTTT
CASSLGQANTEAFF
>TRBJ2-1|.|TRBD1|TRBV11-3
TGTGCCAGCAACCCCGGACAGGGGGGGAATGAGCAGTTCTTC
CASNPGQGGNEQFF
>TRBJ2-7|.|TRBD2|TRBV5-4
TGTGCCAGCAGCTTCGCTGATCCGGGGAGGGGCAACGAGCAGTACTTC
CASSFADPGRGNEQYF
>TRBJ1-5|.|.|TRBV19
TGTGCCAGTAGTATAAGTGTAGCTCAGCCCCAGCATTTT
CASSISVAQPQHF
>TRBJ1-1|.|.|TRBV27
TGTGCCAGCAGTTTAACTTTGCAGGCGCGAGCTTTCTTT
CASSLTLQARAFF
>TRBJ1-3|many|TRBD1|TRBV30
TGTGCCTGGACCCGGACAGGTGGAAACACCATATATTTT
CAWTRTGGNTIYF
>TRBJ2-1|.|.|TRBV4-1
TGCGCCAGCAGCCATCCCAGAGGGGGCTCCTACAATGAGCAGTTCTTC
CASSHPRGGSYNEQFF
>TRBJ1-6|.|TRBD1|TRBV2
TGTGCCAGCACCCCGGGACAGGGCTCCTATAATTCACCCCTCCACTTT
CASTPGQGSYNSPLHF
>TRBJ2-1|.|.|TRBV9
TGTGCCAGCACCCCGACAGACACCTACAATGAGCAGTTCTTC
CASTPTDTYNEQFF
>TRBJ1-1|.|TRBD1|TRBV19
TGTGCCAGTAGTGCCCGGACAGGGGGTTTGAACACTGAAGCTTTCTTT
CASSARTGGLNTEAFF
>TRBJ2-3|.|.|TRBV20-1
TGCAGTGCTGGCCGGGTAGGTTCGCAGTATTTT
CSAGRVGSQYF
>TRBJ2-3|once|TRBD2|TRBV5-4
TGTGCCAGCAGCCGGCGGGTGGTAGCGGGATCAGATACGCAGTATTTT
CASSRRVVAGSDTQYF
>TRBJ1-2|few|.|TRBV19
TGTGCCAGTAGTATACAGGGCGTGCGATATGGCTACACCTTC
CASSIQGVRYGYTF
>TRBJ1-2|.|.|TRBV19
TGTGCCAGTACCATTGGAGGGGCGGTATGGGGCTACACCTTC
CASTIGGAVWGYTF
>TRBJ1-5|.|TRBD1|TRBV12-5
TGTGCTAGTGGTTTGGGACAGGGCGGGCAGCCCCAGCATTTT
CASGLGQGGQPQHF
>TRBJ2-1|few|.|TRBV5-1
TGCGCCAGCCGGGAAAACCCCTACAATGAGCAGTTCTTC
CASRENPYNEQFF
>TRBJ2-2|once|TRBD2|TRBV5-1
TGCGCCAGCAGCTTGGCGGCGGGAGAGTGGACCGGGGAGCTGTTTTTT
CASSLAAGEWTGELFF
>TRBJ2-5|.|.|TRBV7-9
TGTGCCAGCAGTACTGGTCTAGCTTGGGAGACCCAGTACTTC
CASSTGLAWETQYF
>TRBJ2-5|once|.|TRBV11-3
TGTGCCAGCAGCTTAGGCCGGAGGGAAGAGGCAGCGGAGACCCAGTACTTC
CASSLGRREEAAETQYF
>TRBJ2-3|.|TRBD2|TRBV6-5
TGTGCCAGCAGAGAGGGACTAGGCGATACGCAGTATTTT
CASREGLGDTQYF
>TRBJ2-7|once|TRBD1|TRBV6-5
TGTGCCAGCACCAGGGGGGACAGGGTTCTCGAGCAGTACTTC
CASTRGDRVLEQYF
>TRBJ2-1|.|TRBD2|TRBV10-1
TGCGCCAGCAGTGAAGGACTAGCGGTAAAGCAGTTCTTC
CASSEGLAVKQFF
>TRBJ2-3|.|TRBD2|TRBV2
TGTGCCAGCAGTGTAACTAGCGGGCCAGATACGCAGTATTTT
CASSVTSGPDTQYF
>TRBJ1-5|.|TRBD1|TRBV19
TGTGCCAGTAGTGTTCGGGACAGTGCCGGTCAGCCCCAGCATTTT
CASSVRDSAGQPQHF
>TRBJ2-7|.|TRBD1|TRBV6-5
TGTGCCAGCAGCGACAGGGGTCTTTCCTACGAGCAGTACTTC
CASSDRGLSYEQYF
>TRBJ2-7|.|TRBD2|TRBV7-9
TGTGCCAGCAGCAGAGGACTAGGGAGGATAGAGCAGTACTTC
CASSRGLGRIEQYF
>TRBJ1-3|.|.|TRBV7-9
TGTGCCAGCAGCTTAGGCGGGTTTGGAAACACCATATATTTT
CASSLGGFGNTIYF